This T cell receptor beta chain was found in a study of blood T cells in healthy people across ages. Regarding the study as a whole: Naive T cell percentage by flow cytometry tracked strongly with beta diversity. Bulk PBMC profiling left naive and antigen-experienced comparisons inconclusive.

To note about this clonotype: Its antigen is unknown.

V was pared by 2 bases and J by 4 bases, with 12 bases of the junction left unmatched. The CDR3 totals 17 residues. From germline, CDR1 is SGHTA and CDR2 FQGNSA. Next came a second PCR, run for about 6 to 12 cycles, which used a sample-barcoded 5' primer along with a J-beta primer mix. TCRdb itself ran the 5' RACE reads through MiXCR, one entry per CDR3 protein. The sample lists 700,000 to 950,000 distinct CDR3 sequences, roughly 64% occurring once. V is TRBV7-2 and J is TRBJ1-2; 8 positions agree with TRBD1. The TCR sequence derives from a man aged 25-45 years in good health. The sample was blood. The CDR3 sequence: CASSLSDTDRAIYGYTF. The DNA of the CDR3 is TGTGCCAGCAGCTTATCGGATACGGACAGGGCGATCTATGGCTACACCTTC.